Reported below is one T cell receptor (beta chain). The CDR3 contains 16 residues. The V and J ends lost 4 bases and 4 bases respectively, with 20 bases between them. CDR1 is MNHEY, CDR2 SVGAGI, per germline. The data belong to a study of blood T cell repertoires in COVID-19. Study in general: The cDNA or gDNA used as material had been derived from T cells, B-cell-depleted T cells, or PBMCs.

Enrolled during active infection, Seattle patients were then followed longitudinally. Authors' analysis steps: Estimation of nucleated cell counts relied on the amplification of reference gene primers. Clones were sequenced by immunoSEQ multiplex PCR, and TCRdb holds only the in-frame ones, with some missing. V and J calls plus clone size are reproduced from that table; the DNA served to infer D and trimming. The table includes nearly 350,000 clones, 85% to 90% detected once. The sequencing input was peripheral blood. This chain joins TRBV6-5 and TRBJ2-7; D unresolved. The sequence derives from a woman in her 50s with COVID-19, enrolled during active disease. This chain's CDR3 is CASSSPSRRDRYEQYF. The CDR3 DNA reads TGTGCCAGCAGTTCCCCCTCGAGGCGAGACCGGTACGAGCAGTACTTC.